Presented here are 22 T cell receptor beta chains from one specimen sequenced in a study of blood T cell repertoires in COVID-19. Produced via immunoSEQ multiplex PCR; TCRdb's table is partial and in-frame only. The table shows fewer than 150,000 clones, with around nine tenths occurring only once. The specimen was peripheral blood. These receptors were collected from a woman between 65 and 79 years old who had recovered from COVID-19.

The V and J genes are TRBV19 and TRBJ2-7; 7 nucleotides line up with TRBD1. CDR3 length: 15 amino acids. V gave up 5 bases and J gave up 1 base; unmatched junction bases: 8. CDR1 and CDR2 (germline): LNHDA, SQIVND (reference sequence). Here the CDR3 reads CASSFGTARSYEQYF. CDR3 coding DNA: TGTGCCAGTAGTTTCGGGACAGCCCGATCCTACGAGCAGTACTTC.

This clone was detected only a few times. This chain links TRBV7-9 with TRBJ1-2; possible D gene TRBD1, 5 bases. The CDR3 runs to 13 residues. Germline lookup yields CDR1 SEHNR and CDR2 FQNEAQ (reference sequence). Trimming removed 1 base from V and 8 bases from J, with 11 bases in between. The CDR3 nucleotides read TGTGCCAGCAGCTTAGAGGCAGGGTACGGCTACACCTTC. Translating gives CASSLEAGYGYTF. Full variable domain (missing parts from reference TRBV7-9 and TRBJ1-2): DTGVSQNPRHKITKRGQNVTFRCDPISEHNRLYWYRQTLGQGPEFLTYFQNEAQLEKSRLLSDRFSAERPKGSFSTLEIQRTEQGDSAMYLCASSLEAGYGYTFGSGTRLTVV.

This clone has only a few counts. The rearrangement links TRBV6-2 or TRBV6-3 to TRBJ2-7; D might be TRBD2 (5 bases). Trimming cost V 0 bases and J 7 bases, with 13 bases left between them. The CDR3 length is 14 residues. Germline V CDR1 and CDR2: MNHEY, SVGEGT. CDR3 sequence reads: CASSYSSRRGEQYF. In nucleotides, the CDR3 is TGTGCCAGCAGTTACTCATCGCGCAGAGGGGAGCAGTACTTC.

The genes are TRBV6-5 and TRBJ2-1, with a tentative D call TRBD1 (6 bases). Germline CDR1 is MNHEY and CDR2 is SVGAGI. There are 15 residues in the CDR3. Trimming took off 6 bases at V and 4 bases at J, with 16 bases between the two ends. In nucleotides, the CDR3 is TGTGCCAGCAGACGTCTCCCCCAGGGGTACAATGAGCAGTTCTTC. As protein: CASRRLPQGYNEQFF.

The rearrangement links TRBV5-1 to TRBJ1-2; tentatively, D is TRBD1 (5 bases). V lost 0 bases, J lost 8 bases, and 11 bases lay in between. The CDR3 consists of 13 residues. Germline V gives CDR1 SGHRS, CDR2 YFSETQ. In DNA form, the CDR3 reads TGCGCCAGCAGCTTGGTCCAGGGAGGCGGCTACACCTTC. Amino acid sequence: CASSLVQGGGYTF.

This sequence joins TRBV24-1 and TRBJ2-1, with 8 nucleotides matching TRBD2. After removal of 6 bases from V and 5 bases from J, the junction contained 8 bases not matched to a gene. The CDR3 extends over 15 amino acids. Germline V CDR1 and CDR2: KGHDR, SFDVKD. CDR3 amino acids: CATSFSAGANNEQFF. The CDR3, as DNA: TGTGCCACCAGTTTCTCAGCGGGGGCTAACAATGAGCAGTTCTTC.

V gene TRBV6-5 combines with J gene TRBJ2-1; D is possibly TRBD1 (6 bases). Germline CDR1 is MNHEY and CDR2 is SVGAGI. CDR3 size: 15 residues. V lost 10 bases and J 2 bases, leaving 18 bases between the germline ends. Here the CDR3 reads CATRAGEGPYNEQFF. The CDR3 DNA is TGTGCCACGAGAGCAGGGGAAGGGCCCTACAATGAGCAGTTCTTC.

This clone was observed a single time. The J gene is TRBJ2-7, the V gene TRBV15; D may be TRBD2 (6 bases). The CDR3 length is 14 residues. Deletions cut 4 bases from V and 1 base from J, with 11 bases between. The V gene's germline CDR1 is LNHNV and CDR2 YYDKDF (reference sequence). The CDR3 DNA reads as TGTGCCACCAGCAAGAGCGGGCAGTCCTACGAGCAGTACTTC. It encodes CATSKSGQSYEQYF.

V is TRBV9 and J is TRBJ1-6; D perhaps matches TRBD1 (6 bases). Germline CDR1 reads SGDLS; CDR2 reads YYNGEE. CDR3 length: 18 amino acids. Between the trimmed V and J ends, which lost 3 bases and 0 bases, there was a span of 16 bases. The CDR3 region is CASSGMDSRSSYNSPLHF. The DNA for the CDR3 is TGTGCCAGCAGCGGGATGGACAGTCGGAGCTCCTATAATTCACCCCTCCACTTT.

This clone was detected only a few times. V gene TRBV28 combines with J gene TRBJ1-1; TRBD1 might be the D (5 bases). This CDR3 comprises 16 residues. Germline V gives CDR1 MDHEN, CDR2 SYDVKM. V lost 2 bases and J lost 1, with 14 bases in between. The CDR3 here is CASSLRPAQGNTEAFF. The CDR3 bases are TGTGCCAGCAGTTTACGCCCGGCCCAGGGGAACACTGAAGCTTTCTTT. Filled out from reference TRBV28 and TRBJ1-1, the complete variable domain reads DVKVTQSSRYLVKRTGEKVFLECVQDMDHENMFWYRQDPGLGLRLIYFSYDVKMKEKGDIPEGYSVSREKKERFSLILESASTNQTSMYLCASSLRPAQGNTEAFFGQGTRLTVV.

V is TRBV5-1 and J is TRBJ2-7; 10 bases agree with TRBD1. The V gene end was trimmed by 0 bases and the J gene end by 4 bases; junction bases not matched to a gene: 4. The CDR3 runs to 15 residues. Germline V lookup: CDR1 SGHRS, CDR2 YFSETQ. In DNA, the CDR3 is TGCGCCAGCAGCTTGGGGGACAGGGGACCTTACGAGCAGTACTTC. The encoded protein is CASSLGDRGPYEQYF. The whole variable domain, remainder taken from reference TRBV5-1 and TRBJ2-7, is KAGVTQTPRYLIKTRGQQVTLSCSPISGHRSVSWYQQTPGQGLQFLFEYFSETQRNKGNFPGRFSGRQFSNSRSEMNVSTLELGDSALYLCASSLGDRGPYEQYFGPGTRLTVT.

This clone was observed once. The J gene is TRBJ1-1, the V gene TRBV5-4, with 8 bases identical to TRBD1. The CDR3 is made up of 14 amino acids. Germline V gives CDR1 SGHNT, CDR2 YYREEE (reference sequence). The ends lost 4 bases at V and 1 base at J; junction bases unmatched: 3. The CDR3 nucleotides are TGTGCCAGCAGCCCCGACAGGGGGAACACTGAAGCTTTCTTT. Protein: CASSPDRGNTEAFF. Filled out from reference TRBV5-4 and TRBJ1-1, the complete variable domain reads ETGVTQSPTHLIKTRGQQVTLRCSSQSGHNTVSWYQQALGQGPQFIFQYYREEENGRGNFPPRFSGLQFPNYSSELNVNALELDDSALYLCASSPDRGNTEAFFGQGTRLTVV.

To note about this clone: Other DNA sequences of this sample code for an identical CDR3. This chain uses TRBV5-6 with TRBJ2-7, with 7 bases aligning to TRBD1. Germline assignment: CDR1 SGHDT and CDR2 YYEEEE. This CDR3 is built from 14 residues. Germline trimming cut 2 bases from V and 3 bases from J; bases unmatched to any gene: 5. The CDR3 is CASSFGGQSYEQYF. CDR3 nucleotide sequence: TGTGCCAGCAGCTTTGGGGGACAGAGCTACGAGCAGTACTTC.

The chain carries TRBV6-2 or TRBV6-3 and TRBJ1-1; 7 bases match TRBD1. CDR1 is MNHEY and CDR2 is SVGEGT in the germline V gene. The CDR3 totals 16 residues. Trimming removed 5 bases from V and 0 bases from J; junction bases left unmatched: 9. The CDR3 coding sequence is TGTGCCAGCAGTCAACTTACCGGGACAGTGAACACTGAAGCTTTCTTT. This gives the protein CASSQLTGTVNTEAFF.

The V call is TRBV19, the J call TRBJ1-1; 9 nucleotides line up with TRBD1. Germline trimming cut 6 bases from V and 10 bases from J; bases unmatched to any gene: 6. The germline gives CDR1 LNHDA, CDR2 SQIVND (reference sequence). CDR3 length equals 12 residues. The CDR3 bases are TGTGCCAGTAGGGATCGGACAGGGGCAGCTTTCTTT. The encoded protein is CASRDRTGAAFF.

This clone came up a few times. V is TRBV7-2 and J is TRBJ1-6, with 7 nucleotides matching TRBD1. The germline V gene encodes CDR1 SGHTA and CDR2 FQGNSA. The CDR3 loop spans 14 amino acids. V trimming: 3 bases; J trimming: 7 bases; junction bases outside the gene matches: 3. This chain's CDR3 is CASSFKQGNSPLHF. CDR3 nucleotides: TGTGCCAGCAGCTTCAAACAGGGGAATTCACCCCTCCACTTT.

Notes on this clone: The sample carries other DNA sequences with the same CDR3. V is TRBV11-3 and J is TRBJ2-1, with D unclear. In germline, CDR1 is SGHNT, CDR2 YENEEA. Trimming took 1 base from V and 6 from J, leaving 4 bases between them. The CDR3 loop spans 12 amino acids. This CDR3 reads CASSLGRNEQFF. The CDR3 bases are TGTGCCAGCAGCTTAGGTCGCAATGAGCAGTTCTTC.

The chain employs TRBV16 and TRBJ1-6; TRBD1 matches at 7 bases. Germline lookup yields CDR1 KGHSY and CDR2 FQNENV. V lost 10 bases, J lost 5 bases, and 8 bases stayed unmatched. The CDR3 spans 14 residues. The CDR3 loop reads CATTTGTNNSPLHF. The CDR3 nucleotides read TGTGCCACTACGACAGGGACCAATAATTCACCCCTCCACTTT.

The chain couples TRBV12-3 or TRBV12-4 to TRBJ1-1; a possible D gene is TRBD1 (6 bases). This CDR3 comprises 12 residues. V dropped 6 bases and J dropped 7 bases, with 12 bases sitting between them. In DNA, the CDR3 is TGTGCCAGCAGGGGGGGGCTGGGTGAAGCTTTCTTT. This encodes CASRGGLGEAFF.

The J gene is TRBJ2-2, the V gene TRBV28, with D possibly being TRBD1 (5 bases). The CDR3 consists of 16 residues. Germline V gives CDR1 MDHEN, CDR2 SYDVKM. V lost 2 bases and J lost 7, with 17 bases in between. CDR3 protein: CASSLGAGPRSGELFF. The CDR3 nucleotides are TGTGCCAGCAGTTTAGGGGCAGGGCCGCGTAGCGGGGAGCTGTTTTTT. The whole variable domain, remainder taken from reference TRBV28 and TRBJ2-2, is DVKVTQSSRYLVKRTGEKVFLECVQDMDHENMFWYRQDPGLGLRLIYFSYDVKMKEKGDIPEGYSVSREKKERFSLILESASTNQTSMYLCASSLGAGPRSGELFFGEGSRLTVL.

The chain links TRBV15 to TRBJ2-1; TRBD1 is a possible D gene (6 bases). The germline V and J ends were trimmed by 5 bases and 8 bases, with 22 bases remaining between them. The CDR3 length is 16 residues. Per the germline V gene, CDR1 is LNHNV and CDR2 is YYDKDF (reference sequence). The CDR3 DNA reads as TGTGCCACCAGCGGCAAGATAGGAACAGGGCGCCATGAGCAGTTCTTC. The encoded protein is CATSGKIGTGRHEQFF.

This chain uses TRBV24-1 with TRBJ1-2; no clear D gene. CDR1 KGHDR and CDR2 SFDVKD come from the germline V gene. This CDR3 is 13 amino acids long. Trimming pared 5 bases from V and 2 bases from J, leaving 8 bases between. CDR3 protein: CATSGAPNYGYTF. The CDR3 nucleotides read TGTGCCACCAGTGGCGCGCCGAACTATGGCTACACCTTC.